This T cell receptor (beta chain) was documented in a study of T-cell memory formation after mild COVID-19. TCRdb called the 5' RACE reads again in MiXCR, with one record for every CDR3 protein. The profile shows some 350,000 distinct CDR3 sequences, 13% of them singletons. Germline assignment: CDR1 DFQATT and CDR2 SNEGSKA (reference sequence). Trimming took 3 bases from V and 2 from J, leaving 9 bases between them. This CDR3 is built from 13 residues. The sample was PBMCs or a T cell subset sorted from them (not recorded which). The TCR comes from a man between 18 and 29 years old who had mild COVID-19 (a few samples of this study predate the infection). Cell type and time point are not known. This chain uses TRBV20-1 with TRBJ2-3; D gene uncertain. This chain's CDR3 is CSASSLLTDTQYF. CDR3 DNA: TGCAGTGCTAGCAGCCTACTCACAGATACGCAGTATTTT.